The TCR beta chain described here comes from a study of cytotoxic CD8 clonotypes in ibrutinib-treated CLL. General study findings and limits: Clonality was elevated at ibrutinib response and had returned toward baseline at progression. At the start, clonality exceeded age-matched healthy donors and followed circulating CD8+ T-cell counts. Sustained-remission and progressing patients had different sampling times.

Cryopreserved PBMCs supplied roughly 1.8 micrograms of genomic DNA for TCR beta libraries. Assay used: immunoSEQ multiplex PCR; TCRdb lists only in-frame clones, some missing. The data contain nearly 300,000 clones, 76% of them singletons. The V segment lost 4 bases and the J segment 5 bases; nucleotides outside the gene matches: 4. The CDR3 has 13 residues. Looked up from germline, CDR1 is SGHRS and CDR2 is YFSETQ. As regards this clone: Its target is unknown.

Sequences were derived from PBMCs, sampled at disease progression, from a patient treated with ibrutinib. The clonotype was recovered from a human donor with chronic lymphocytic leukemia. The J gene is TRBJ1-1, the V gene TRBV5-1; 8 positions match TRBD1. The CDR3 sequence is CASSVTGGTEAFF. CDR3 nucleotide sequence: TGCGCCAGCAGCGTCACAGGGGGGACTGAAGCTTTCTTT.